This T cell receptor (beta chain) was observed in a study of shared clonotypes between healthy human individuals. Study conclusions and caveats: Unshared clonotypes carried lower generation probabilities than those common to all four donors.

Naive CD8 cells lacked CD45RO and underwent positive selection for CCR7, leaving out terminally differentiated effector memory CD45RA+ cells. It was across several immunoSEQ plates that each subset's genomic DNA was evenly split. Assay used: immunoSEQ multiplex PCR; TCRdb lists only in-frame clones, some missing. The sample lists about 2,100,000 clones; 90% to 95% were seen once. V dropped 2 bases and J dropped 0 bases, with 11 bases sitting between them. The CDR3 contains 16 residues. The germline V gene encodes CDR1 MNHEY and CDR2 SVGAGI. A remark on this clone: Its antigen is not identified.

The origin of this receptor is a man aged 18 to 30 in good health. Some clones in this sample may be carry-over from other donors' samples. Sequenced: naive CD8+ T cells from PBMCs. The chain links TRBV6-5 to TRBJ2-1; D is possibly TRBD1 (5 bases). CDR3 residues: CASSYRRASSYNEQFF. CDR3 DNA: TGTGCCAGCAGTTACCGCAGGGCGAGCTCCTACAATGAGCAGTTCTTC.